Listed here are 4 T cell receptor beta chains from one sample, sequenced in a study of STAT3 mutations in large granular lymphocyte leukemia. Study-level points and caveats: Every T-LGLL patient had at least one immunodominant TCRbeta clonotype.

Method: immunoSEQ multiplex PCR; TCRdb's copy keeps in-frame clones and lacks some. The repertoire consists of 3,400 or so clones, with about 73% occurring once and the leading ten covering around 29%. These receptors are not linked to any known antigen. Sequenced material: peripheral blood mononuclear cells. The receptors stem from a man in his sixties with T-cell large granular lymphocyte leukemia. Some clones in this sample may be carry-over from other donors' samples.

This rearrangement joins TRBV27 to TRBJ2-7; no definite D call. CDR1 MNHEY and CDR2 SMNVEV come from the germline V gene (reference sequence). CDR3 length: 13 amino acids. V shed 3 bases and J shed 3 bases, with 9 bases lying between them. CDR3 region: CASSLASGYEQYF. The CDR3 DNA sequence: TGTGCCAGCAGTTTGGCAAGTGGCTACGAGCAGTACTTC.

The V and J genes are TRBV6-5 and TRBJ1-4, with D unresolved. Germline CDR1 reads MNHEY; CDR2 reads SVGAGI. CDR3 length: 13 amino acids. The germline V and J ends were trimmed by 5 bases and 7 bases, with 11 bases remaining between them. The CDR3 DNA follows: TGTGCCAGCAGTCGTAGCGAGGCTGAAAAACTGTTTTTT. Translating it yields CASSRSEAEKLFF.

The chain employs TRBV18 and TRBJ2-7, with 11 bases fitting TRBD2. The CDR3 totals 14 residues. Unmatched junction bases numbered 4, after V lost 5 bases and J lost 4 bases. CDR1 and CDR2 from the germline V gene are KGHSH and LQKENI. CDR3 in DNA: TGTGCCAGCTCAGAACTAGCGGGAGAATACGAGCAGTACTTC. It encodes CASSELAGEYEQYF. Filled out from reference TRBV18 and TRBJ2-7, the complete variable domain reads NAGVMQNPRHLVRRRGQEARLRCSPMKGHSHVYWYRQLPEEGLKFMVYLQKENIIDESGMPKERFSAEFPKEGPSILRIQQVVRGDSAAYFCASSELAGEYEQYFGPGTRLTVT.

The rearrangement uses TRBV5-1 and TRBJ2-5, with no clear D. V was trimmed by 4 bases and J by 1 base, leaving 11 bases between them. Per the germline V gene, CDR1 is SGHRS and CDR2 is YFSETQ. The CDR3 runs to 14 residues. The CDR3 DNA reads as TGCGCCAGCAGCCCGACGAGGAGCCAAGAGACCCAGTACTTC. Translating it yields CASSPTRSQETQYF. The full variable domain, with the rest looked up from reference TRBV5-1 and TRBJ2-5, is KAGVTQTPRYLIKTRGQQVTLSCSPISGHRSVSWYQQTPGQGLQFLFEYFSETQRNKGNFPGRFSGRQFSNSRSEMNVSTLELGDSALYLCASSPTRSQETQYFGPGTRLLVL.